This T cell receptor (beta chain) was recovered during a study of identical twins. This clonotype occurred a few times. The V gene end was trimmed by 5 bases and the J gene end by 4 bases; junction bases not matched to a gene: 10. Germline CDR1 and CDR2: SEHNR and FQNEAQ (reference sequence). The CDR3 loop spans 15 amino acids. Template switching created a universal primer site, and the cDNA included unique molecular identifiers. Each CDR3 protein is one row after TCRdb ran MiXCR on the 5' RACE reads. Of 640,000 or so distinct CDR3 sequences in the sample, around 6% are singletons; the top ten hold 1.5% to 2%.

This chain joins TRBV7-9 and TRBJ2-5, with 7 bases lining up with TRBD1. The specimen was naive T cells sorted from blood. The TCR was taken from a man aged 18 to 35 in good health. In nucleotides, the CDR3 is TGTGCCAGCAGCATCCGACAGGGAAACTTAGAGACCCAGTACTTC. As protein: CASSIRQGNLETQYF.